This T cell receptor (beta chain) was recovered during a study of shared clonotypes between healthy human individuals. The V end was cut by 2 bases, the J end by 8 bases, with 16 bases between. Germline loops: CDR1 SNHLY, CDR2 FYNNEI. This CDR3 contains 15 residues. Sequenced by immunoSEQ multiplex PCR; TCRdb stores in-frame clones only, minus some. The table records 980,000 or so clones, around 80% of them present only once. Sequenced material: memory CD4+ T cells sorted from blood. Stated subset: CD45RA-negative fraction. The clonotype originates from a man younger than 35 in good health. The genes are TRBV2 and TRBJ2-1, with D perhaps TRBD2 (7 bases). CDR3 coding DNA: TGTGCCAGCAGTGAACTTGGGGGGGGCGCGTATGAGCAGTTCTTC. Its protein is CASSELGGGAYEQFF.